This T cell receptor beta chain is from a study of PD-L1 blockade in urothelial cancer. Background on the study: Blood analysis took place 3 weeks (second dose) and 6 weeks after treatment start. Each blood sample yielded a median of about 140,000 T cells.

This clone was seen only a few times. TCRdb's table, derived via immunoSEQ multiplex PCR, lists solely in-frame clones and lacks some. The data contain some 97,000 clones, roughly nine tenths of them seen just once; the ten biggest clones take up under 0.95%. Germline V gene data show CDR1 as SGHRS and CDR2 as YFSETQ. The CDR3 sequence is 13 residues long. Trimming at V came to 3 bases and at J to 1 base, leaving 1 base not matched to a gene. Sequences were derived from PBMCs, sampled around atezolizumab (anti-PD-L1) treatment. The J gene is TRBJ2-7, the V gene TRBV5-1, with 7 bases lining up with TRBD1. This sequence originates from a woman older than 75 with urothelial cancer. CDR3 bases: TGCGCCAGCAGCTCGGGACAGTCCTACGAGCAGTACTTC. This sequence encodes CASSSGQSYEQYF.